The source of this T cell receptor (beta chain) is a study of blood T cells in healthy people across ages (dated by TCRdb to between 2014 and 2017). In terms of the full investigation: Template switching captured roughly one uniquely barcoded TCR beta cDNA molecule per two T cells in model experiments. The study analyzed two additional independent replicas of 1 million unique cDNA reads from the same blood draw for two donors, one aged 18 to 30 and one aged 80 or older. The donors were split into four age groups: young (average roughly 15 years), middle-aged (39), aged (roughly 60) and long-lived (about 74). To track age-related changes in TCR beta repertoire diversity, the study relied on deep sequencing normalized with unique cDNA molecular identifiers.

The library was generated by 5' RACE. Sequencer: Illumina HiSeq 2500. A second PCR of roughly 7 to 11 cycles was performed with a sample-barcoded 5' primer and a J-beta primer mix. Each TCR beta cDNA molecule received a unique molecular identifier from a template-switch 5' adaptor carrying 12 random nucleotides. Each sample yielded at least 2.5 million CDR3-containing paired-end reads. The Mint cDNA synthesis kit, primed by a TRBC-specific oligonucleotide, was used to synthesize first-strand cDNA from all RNA. Following uracil-DNA glycosylase treatment, a first 18-cycle PCR with universal primers M1SS and BC2_uni_R was performed on all cDNA. In the authors' own workflow: For normalization, 1 million high-quality reads, each with a distinct molecular identifier, were randomly selected from each sample. Instead of being binned into consensus sequences, reads with shared molecular identifiers were discarded. CDR3 identification, clonotype clustering and error correction used MiTCR with a Q25 quality threshold and the strictest error-elimination algorithm. A nonparametric unseen species model with Euler transformation was used to estimate lower-bound total TCR beta diversity. The public reads were reprocessed in TCRdb via fastp at Q25 and MiXCR, keeping in-frame beta chains. One record per CDR3 amino acid sequence lists the most common genes and DNA. TCRdb's processing, not the authors', yielded these V and J calls. The sample table shows 700,000 to 900,000 distinct CDR3 sequences, and around 24% are seen once. The ten largest account for 2.5% to 3.5% of the sample.

The donors were roughly 38 Caucasian individuals from Russia, aged roughly 6 to 100 years, who were systemically healthy. Approximately 9.3 milliliters of peripheral blood were drawn from each donor into EDTA-treated Vacutainer tubes. PBMCs were isolated by Ficoll-Paque density-gradient centrifugation, with at least 7 million obtained per sample. Total RNA, at least 5 micrograms per sample, was extracted from PBMCs with Trizol reagent. Naive CD45RAhigh/CD27high T cell percentages were measured by flow cytometry on a PBMC aliquot from every donor. Remarks on this clonotype: The specificity of this receptor is unknown. No much larger clonotype is one base removed from it; base qualities were not supplied.

What the study reported, not specific to this receptor: Because profiling used bulk unsorted PBMCs, naive and antigen-experienced compartments could not be compared conclusively. As age increased, observed TCR beta diversity per million T cells dropped in a roughly linear way, and a significant reduction was already evident by age approximately 40. Because the CMV infection status of the donors was unknown, age-related changes in expanded clonotypes may potentially have been confounded. Compared with the aged group, the long-lived group had more naive CD4+ T cells, fewer expanded clones and increased TCR diversity, a pattern suggesting age selection. Estimates of total diversity from one million sequenced T cells were regarded as lower bounds and underestimates. Observed TCR beta diversity correlated strongly with the percentage of naive T cells measured by flow cytometry.

Trimming at the junction amounts to 3 bases on V and 6 bases on J, and the germline ends lie 11 bases apart. The CDR3 covers 13 residues, taking in both the cysteine and the phenylalanine. Just CDR3 DNA is preserved here, 39 bases in frame from base 1. The sample also formed part of further work on T cells of mothers and their children. Per the second study: Nine systemically healthy Caucasian individuals served as donors, namely three mothers together with their six children. cDNA synthesis used all of the extracted RNA, with roughly 1.6 ug of RNA in each 15 ul reaction. In the second PCR, sample barcodes and 2-4 random nucleotides were introduced via the M1S primer. More than 8 million TCR beta CDR3 reads were obtained from each mother, and roughly 3 million reads were obtained from each child. TCR recombination output is similarly shaped by thymic selection in related and unrelated pairs, with a minor effect exerted by inherited differences. Normalized repertoire overlap was always found to be slightly, but never significantly, higher in related mother-child pairs than in unrelated mother-child pairs. No persistent microchimeric T cell clones were detected, at a sensitivity of 90 to 100 clones per million clonotypes. In the study, deep NGS was used to compare the TCR beta repertoires of mothers and children, and features distinguishing related mother-child pairs from unrelated individuals were sought. The mean age was 40 +/- 4 years for the mothers and about 10 +/- 4 years for the children. After adapter ligation was performed with NEBNext reagents, the libraries were sequenced on an Illumina HiSeq 2000 with 100+100 nt paired-end reads. To avoid cross-contamination, the mother libraries and the child libraries were prepared a month apart and sequenced in separate runs. For each donor, between roughly 450,000 and 2,300,000 distinct TCR beta clonotypes were identified. Naive TCR beta clonotypes were estimated from low-frequency clonotypes matched to each donor's FACS-determined naive share, without sorting.

This receptor was identified in a boy aged 5-17 years in good health. The receptor chain draws on TRBV12-3 or TRBV12-4 and TRBJ1-1; a confident D gene designation cannot be given. Specimen: blood. The sequence in DNA is TGTGCCAGCAGTTTTTTAGGAAGTCCTGAAGCTTTCTTT. This gives the protein CASSFLGSPEAFF.